This T cell receptor beta chain was sequenced for a study of cytomegalovirus exposure and HLA in healthy donors. Germline V gives CDR1 MDHEN, CDR2 SYDVKM. The CDR3 is made up of 13 amino acids. The ends lost 3 bases at V and 6 bases at J; junction bases unmatched: 5. As regards this clone: The antigen remains unidentified.

Study observations and caveats: When analyzed later, a missense DCLRE1C variant was found to be linked to TCR beta V- and J-gene trimming. TCR beta sequences numbering 16,951 were associated with HLA alleles at 0.05 false discovery rate in a later analysis.

With 60 Vbeta and 13 Jbeta primers, the PCR was carried out. This table comes from immunoSEQ multiplex PCR, and its TCRdb copy is limited to in-frame clones, with some not included. The profile shows 100,000 to 150,000 clones, 60% to 80% of them singletons. The clonotype was recovered from a woman aged 50 to 65 in good health and CMV-seronegative. Sequences were obtained from PBMCs. The V gene is TRBV28, the J gene TRBJ2-7, with 7 bases lining up with TRBD2. This CDR3 reads CASSFRTRGEQYF. The CDR3 region has the DNA TGTGCCAGCAGTTTTAGGACTAGGGGCGAGCAGTACTTC.